This TCR beta chain was captured in a study of CD8 T cells in Susac syndrome. High-throughput TCR beta sequencing covered peripheral CD8+ and CD4+ T cells. The RNA input was 0.5 to 1 ug, and it was reverse transcribed with random hexamers. Amplification of TCR beta CDR3 by immunoSEQ multiplex PCR spanned 54 Vbeta and 13 Jbeta. TCRdb recomputed calls from the immunoSEQ multiplex PCR reads with MiXCR, one row per CDR3 protein. Among roughly 150,000 distinct CDR3 sequences listed, about 95% were seen once. The CDR3 is made up of 15 amino acids. CDR1 and CDR2 from the germline V gene are LGHDT and YNNKEL (reference sequence). V lost 1 base and J lost 1, with 11 bases in between.

The sequencing sample was made of CD4+ T cells from PBMCs. This sequence was found in a human donor with Susac syndrome. The chain carries TRBV3-1 and TRBJ2-7; D not resolved. CDR3 sequence reads: CASSQGGGRSYEQYF. The CDR3 DNA reads TGTGCCAGCAGCCAAGGTGGTGGCAGGTCCTACGAGCAGTACTTC.